This entry features one TCR beta chain sequence. Study processing details: Amplification with reference gene primers provided the estimates of nucleated cell counts. Method: immunoSEQ multiplex PCR; TCRdb's copy keeps in-frame clones and lacks some. The V and J calls and the clone size are those of that table, but D and trimming were determined from the DNA. Among 140,000 to 150,000 clones listed, just under 85% were seen once. The sample belongs to a study of blood T cell repertoires in COVID-19. Study context: From T cells, B-cell-depleted T cells, or PBMCs came the material, which was cDNA or gDNA.

V dropped 3 bases and J dropped 7 bases, with 15 bases sitting between them. The length of the CDR3 is 14 residues. Germline loops: CDR1 MDHEN, CDR2 SYDVKM. Sequenced sample: peripheral blood. The chain is built from TRBV28 and TRBJ1-2; tentatively, D is TRBD1 (5 bases). This sequence was found in a woman in her thirties or forties with active or convalescent COVID-19. Written as DNA, the CDR3 is TGTGCCAGCAGTTTGCCGGCGGGGGTTGCTGGCTACACCTTC. It specifies CASSLPAGVAGYTF.